Listed below are T cell receptor beta chains from one sample, sequenced in a study of blood T cell repertoires in COVID-19. Repertoires were generated with immunoSEQ multiplex PCR, while TCRdb's copy carries only in-frame clones and drops some. The sample yields 150,000 to 200,000 clones, about 86% seen once. The sample taken for sequencing was peripheral blood. The source is a woman between 70 and 85 years old with acute or convalescent COVID-19. The CDR3 runs from the conserved cysteine through the conserved F or W. A D gene is named only where the DNA matches it firmly. Rows give clone size only sometimes, using once, few, many, or a class for an expanded clone.

clone_size: .; cdr3_length: 15; d_call: TRBD2; v_call: TRBV5-1; j_call: TRBJ2-3; cdr3_aa: CASTPRASGRDTQYF; cdr3_nt: TGCGCCAGCACCCCCCGGGCTAGCGGGAGGGATACGCAGTATTTT
clone_size: .; cdr3_length: 15; d_call: TRBD1; v_call: TRBV6-5; j_call: TRBJ1-6; cdr3_aa: CASSYSDRESSPLHF; cdr3_nt: TGTGCCAGCAGTTACTCAGACAGGGAGAGTTCACCCCTCCACTTT
clone_size: few; cdr3_length: 14; d_call: TRBD2; v_call: TRBV6-6; j_call: TRBJ2-7; cdr3_aa: CASSYVTSGNEQYF; cdr3_nt: TGTGCCAGCAGTTACGTGACTAGCGGAAACGAGCAGTACTTC
clone_size: .; cdr3_length: 15; d_call: TRBD1; v_call: TRBV7-2; j_call: TRBJ2-3; cdr3_aa: CASSRDRASTDTQYF; cdr3_nt: TGTGCCAGCAGCCGGGACAGGGCAAGCACAGATACGCAGTATTTT
clone_size: .; cdr3_length: 15; d_call: .; v_call: TRBV19; j_call: TRBJ2-2; cdr3_aa: CASRRESRWSGELFF; cdr3_nt: TGTGCCAGCAGACGAGAAAGTAGATGGAGCGGGGAGCTGTTTTTT
clone_size: .; cdr3_length: 15; d_call: TRBD2; v_call: TRBV5-1; j_call: TRBJ2-2; cdr3_aa: CASSFRSGSSGELFF; cdr3_nt: TGCGCCAGCAGCTTTCGTAGCGGGAGTTCCGGGGAGCTGTTTTTT
clone_size: .; cdr3_length: 11; d_call: .; v_call: TRBV20-1; j_call: TRBJ2-5; cdr3_aa: CSATTGETQYF; cdr3_nt: TGCAGTGCTACCACTGGAGAGACCCAGTACTTC
clone_size: .; cdr3_length: 13; d_call: .; v_call: TRBV6-5; j_call: TRBJ1-1; cdr3_aa: CASSYTGNTEAFF; cdr3_nt: TGTGCCAGCAGTTACACAGGGAACACTGAAGCTTTCTTT
clone_size: .; cdr3_length: 14; d_call: TRBD2; v_call: TRBV11-2; j_call: TRBJ2-3; cdr3_aa: CASRRAGSTDTQYF; cdr3_nt: TGTGCCAGCAGAAGAGCGGGGAGCACAGATACGCAGTATTTT
clone_size: .; cdr3_length: 13; d_call: TRBD1; v_call: TRBV6-5; j_call: TRBJ1-2; cdr3_aa: CASGPQGIYGYTF; cdr3_nt: TGTGCCAGCGGTCCACAGGGGATCTATGGCTACACCTTC
clone_size: .; cdr3_length: 15; d_call: TRBD2; v_call: TRBV7-7; j_call: TRBJ2-1; cdr3_aa: CASSPGGLRYNEQFF; cdr3_nt: TGTGCCAGCAGCCCCGGGGGGTTACGCTACAATGAGCAGTTCTTC
clone_size: .; cdr3_length: 15; d_call: .; v_call: TRBV15; j_call: TRBJ1-6; cdr3_aa: CATSRDFSQNSPLHF; cdr3_nt: TGTGCCACCAGCAGAGATTTCTCCCAGAATTCACCCCTCCACTTT
clone_size: .; cdr3_length: 16; d_call: TRBD1; v_call: TRBV6-6; j_call: TRBJ1-6; cdr3_aa: CASSSPGQQINSPLHF; cdr3_nt: TGTGCCAGCAGTTCCCCGGGACAGCAAATTAATTCACCCCTCCACTTT
clone_size: .; cdr3_length: 13; d_call: .; v_call: TRBV5-4; j_call: TRBJ2-7; cdr3_aa: CASSAGQSYEQYF; cdr3_nt: TGTGCCAGCAGCGCGGGACAGTCCTACGAGCAGTACTTC
clone_size: .; cdr3_length: 12; d_call: .; v_call: TRBV30; j_call: TRBJ1-1; cdr3_aa: CAWRQGNTEAFF; cdr3_nt: TGTGCCTGGAGACAGGGGAACACTGAAGCTTTCTTT
clone_size: .; cdr3_length: 16; d_call: TRBD2; v_call: TRBV6-2/TRBV6-3; j_call: TRBJ2-1; cdr3_aa: CASSTLAGATYNEQFF; cdr3_nt: TGTGCCAGCAGTACACTAGCGGGAGCAACATACAATGAGCAGTTCTTC
clone_size: .; cdr3_length: 16; d_call: TRBD1; v_call: TRBV7-2; j_call: TRBJ1-2; cdr3_aa: CASSLGTGGPDYGYTF; cdr3_nt: TGTGCCAGCAGCTTGGGGACAGGGGGCCCTGACTATGGCTACACCTTC
clone_size: .; cdr3_length: 15; d_call: TRBD1; v_call: TRBV4-2; j_call: TRBJ1-5; cdr3_aa: CASSQEDRENQPQHF; cdr3_nt: TGTGCCAGCAGCCAAGAGGACAGGGAGAATCAGCCCCAGCATTTT
clone_size: .; cdr3_length: 13; d_call: .; v_call: TRBV28; j_call: TRBJ1-1; cdr3_aa: CASSLSSIGEAFF; cdr3_nt: TGTGCCAGCAGTTTATCATCTATTGGTGAAGCTTTCTTT
clone_size: .; cdr3_length: 14; d_call: .; v_call: TRBV11-2; j_call: TRBJ2-3; cdr3_aa: CASSLDRGADTQYF; cdr3_nt: TGTGCCAGCAGCTTAGATAGGGGCGCAGATACGCAGTATTTT
clone_size: .; cdr3_length: 16; d_call: .; v_call: TRBV9; j_call: TRBJ2-2; cdr3_aa: CASSPRGTTNTGELFF; cdr3_nt: TGTGCCAGCAGCCCTAGAGGGACAACGAACACCGGGGAGCTGTTTTTT
clone_size: .; cdr3_length: 11; d_call: .; v_call: TRBV12-3/TRBV12-4; j_call: TRBJ1-2; cdr3_aa: CASSSGFGYTF; cdr3_nt: TGTGCCAGCAGTTCCGGGTTTGGCTACACCTTC
clone_size: .; cdr3_length: 13; d_call: .; v_call: TRBV12-3/TRBV12-4; j_call: TRBJ2-5; cdr3_aa: CASSPWTEETQYF; cdr3_nt: TGTGCCAGCAGTCCGTGGACAGAAGAGACCCAGTACTTC
clone_size: .; cdr3_length: 17; d_call: TRBD1; v_call: TRBV7-9; j_call: TRBJ1-2; cdr3_aa: CASSLAHGTGDNYGYTF; cdr3_nt: TGTGCCAGCAGCTTAGCGCATGGGACAGGGGATAACTATGGCTACACCTTC
clone_size: few; cdr3_length: 14; d_call: .; v_call: TRBV10-2; j_call: TRBJ1-2; cdr3_aa: CASSVGVSRYGYTF; cdr3_nt: TGCGCCAGCAGTGTAGGAGTCTCAAGATATGGCTACACCTTC
clone_size: once; cdr3_length: 16; d_call: .; v_call: TRBV5-5; j_call: TRBJ2-3; cdr3_aa: CASSLLVSWETDTQYF; cdr3_nt: TGTGCCAGCAGCTTGTTGGTTTCGTGGGAGACAGATACGCAGTATTTT
clone_size: .; cdr3_length: 13; d_call: TRBD2; v_call: TRBV2; j_call: TRBJ2-1; cdr3_aa: CASSRSGSYEQFF; cdr3_nt: TGTGCCAGCAGTCGAAGCGGGAGCTACGAGCAGTTCTTC
clone_size: .; cdr3_length: 18; d_call: .; v_call: TRBV11-2; j_call: TRBJ1-3; cdr3_aa: CASSPPQRGGSAGNTIYF; cdr3_nt: TGTGCCAGCAGCCCACCACAACGGGGGGGGAGTGCTGGAAACACCATATATTTT
clone_size: .; cdr3_length: 15; d_call: TRBD2; v_call: TRBV29-1; j_call: TRBJ2-3; cdr3_aa: CSPRLAGEGTDTQYF; cdr3_nt: TGCAGCCCGCGACTAGCGGGGGAGGGAACAGATACGCAGTATTTT
clone_size: .; cdr3_length: 14; d_call: .; v_call: TRBV7-9; j_call: TRBJ2-5; cdr3_aa: CASSLALGDGTQYF; cdr3_nt: TGTGCCAGCAGCTTAGCGCTAGGCGATGGGACCCAGTACTTC
clone_size: .; cdr3_length: 13; d_call: .; v_call: TRBV18; j_call: TRBJ2-7; cdr3_aa: CASSPREVYEQYF; cdr3_nt: TGTGCCAGCTCACCAAGGGAGGTCTACGAGCAGTACTTC